A single sample gave rise to the 10 T cell receptor beta chains below, sequenced in a study of blood T cell repertoires in COVID-19. Produced via immunoSEQ multiplex PCR; TCRdb's table is partial and in-frame only. The table has around 140,000 clones, about 86% seen once. Source material: peripheral blood. These receptors were obtained from a woman aged 55-75 years with acute or convalescent COVID-19.

The gene calls are TRBV19 and TRBJ2-7, with 8 nucleotides matching TRBD2. J lost 6 bases, V lost 8 bases, and 15 bases had no gene match. The CDR3 has 15 amino acids. The germline gives CDR1 LNHDA, CDR2 SQIVND (reference sequence). In DNA, the CDR3 is TGTGCCAGTCCGCCAAGCGGGAGTGCCCTAAGCGAGCAGTACTTC. Translating it yields CASPPSGSALSEQYF.

The V call is TRBV11-2, the J call TRBJ2-7, with D tentatively TRBD2 (5 bases). The CDR3 runs to 13 residues. Germline assignment: CDR1 SGHAT and CDR2 FQNNGV. The V end was cut by 4 bases, the J end by 2 bases, with 9 bases between. CDR3: CASSSRAAYEQYF. The CDR3 DNA is TGTGCCAGCAGCTCCCGAGCGGCCTACGAGCAGTACTTC.

The chain joins TRBV24-1 to TRBJ1-2, with 9 positions matching TRBD1. J lost 8 bases, V lost 5 bases, and 2 bases had no gene match. Germline lookup yields CDR1 KGHDR and CDR2 SFDVKD. This CDR3 is 12 amino acids long. This CDR3 reads CATSGTGVGYTF. The CDR3 region has the DNA TGTGCCACCAGTGGGACAGGGGTCGGCTACACCTTC.

The rearrangement joins TRBV9 to TRBJ1-6, with a weak D call TRBD1 (6 bases). The CDR3 has 15 amino acids. Germline CDR1 SGDLS, CDR2 YYNGEE. V was cut by 0 bases and J by 7 bases, with 11 bases left in between. The chain's CDR3 is CASSVAPGVNSPLHF. CDR3 in DNA: TGTGCCAGCAGCGTAGCTCCAGGGGTAAATTCACCCCTCCACTTT.

The rearrangement uses TRBV29-1 and TRBJ1-3; D call uncertain. The V gene lost 6 bases and the J gene lost 5 bases, with 17 bases spanning the gap. Germline lookup yields CDR1 SQVTM and CDR2 ANQGSEA. The CDR3 is made up of 14 amino acids. The CDR3 here is CSVIKGGRRNTIYF. The CDR3 DNA follows: TGCAGCGTCATAAAGGGAGGTCGACGAAACACCATATATTTT.

The CDR3 protein is CASSLVAGLASHTGELFF. CDR3 coding DNA: TGTGCCAGCAGCTTAGTAGCGGGACTAGCGAGCCACACCGGGGAGCTGTTTTTT. V gene TRBV13 combines with J gene TRBJ2-2; 10 nucleotides agree with TRBD2. This CDR3 contains 18 residues. Germline V gene sequence: CDR1 PRHDT, CDR2 FYEKMQ (reference sequence). The J segment lost 3 bases and the V segment lost 1 base, leaving 8 bases of the junction unmatched.

The chain joins TRBV28 to TRBJ2-1; D possibly corresponds to TRBD2 (6 bases). From germline, CDR1 is MDHEN and CDR2 SYDVKM. Trimming left V 3 bases short and J 5 bases short, with 20 bases between. CDR3 size: 17 residues. In DNA form, the CDR3 reads TGTGCCAGCAGTTTCCCTACCGCCCGGGACTTTAACAATGAGCAGTTCTTC. Translating it yields CASSFPTARDFNNEQFF.

The chain links TRBV27 to TRBJ2-3; no firm D call. V shed 5 bases and J shed 4 bases, with 16 bases lying between them. Germline-derived CDR1 and CDR2 are MNHEY and SMNVEV (reference sequence). CDR3 length: 15 residues. CDR3 protein: CASSEDLLGADTQYF. CDR3 nucleotides: TGTGCCAGCAGTGAAGACCTCCTAGGAGCAGATACGCAGTATTTT.

This chain links TRBV5-1 with TRBJ1-4, with D tentatively TRBD1 (5 bases). V lost 0 bases and J 3 bases, leaving 6 bases between the germline ends. CDR3 length: 14 residues. CDR1 is SGHRS, CDR2 YFSETQ, per germline. The CDR3, as DNA: TGCGCCAGCAGCTTGGAAGGGGCTAATGAAAAACTGTTTTTT. Amino acids: CASSLEGANEKLFF.

This chain links TRBV2 with TRBJ1-1, with D possibly matching TRBD1 (6 bases). Germline V gene sequence: CDR1 SNHLY, CDR2 FYNNEI. The CDR3 length is 13 residues. Trimming removed 7 bases from V and 1 base from J, with 10 bases in between. DNA for the CDR3: TGTGCCAGCAAGAGGGACACGAACACTGAAGCTTTCTTT. Encoded protein: CASKRDTNTEAFF.